The 17 T cell receptor beta chains listed next were all sequenced from one sample in a study of T cell responses to AZD1222 COVID-19 vaccine. Profiled with immunoSEQ multiplex PCR; TCRdb holds only in-frame clones, not every one. The sample includes approximately 150,000 clones, around 85% of them seen just once. Here the sequenced sample was peripheral blood, taken 28 days after the second AZD1222 dose. The receptors shown here come from an adult who received the AZD1222 COVID-19 vaccine.

This chain joins TRBV6-6 and TRBJ1-2, with a possible D match to TRBD1 (6 bases). V gave up 6 bases and J gave up 6 bases, with 17 bases separating them. Germline V gene sequence: CDR1 MNHNY, CDR2 SVGAGI (reference sequence). The CDR3 is 14 amino acids. CDR3 region: CASSLRQGSNGYTF. Here the CDR3 DNA reads TGTGCCAGCAGCCTGCGGCAGGGGTCGAATGGCTACACCTTC.

Of note for this clone: One end of the junction fails to match germline, which may point to a read error. The V and J genes are TRBV5-4 and TRBJ2-3, with 15 bases aligning to TRBD2. The CDR3 length is 17 residues. Germline-derived CDR1 and CDR2 are SGHNT and YYREEE (reference sequence). The CDR3 DNA reads as TGTGCCCGCAGCTTGGGGGGACTAGCGGGGGGCCCAGATACGCAGTATTTT. Its translation is CARSLGGLAGGPDTQYF.

The chain joins TRBV5-5 to TRBJ1-2, with 7 bases matching TRBD1. Germline loops: CDR1 SGHKS, CDR2 YYEKEE (reference sequence). This CDR3 comprises 15 residues. After removal of 1 base from V and 3 bases from J, the junction contained 6 bases not matched to a gene. The CDR3 spells CASSLMKGADYGYTF. The DNA for the CDR3 is TGTGCCAGCAGCTTGATGAAGGGGGCTGACTATGGCTACACCTTC.

J is TRBJ2-5 and V is TRBV24-1, with D perhaps TRBD2 (7 bases). Trimming left V 9 bases short and J 5 bases short, with 18 bases between. The CDR3 has 14 amino acids. Germline CDR1 reads KGHDR; CDR2 reads SFDVKD. The CDR3 protein is CATASGGPEETQYF. The CDR3 coding sequence is TGTGCCACCGCCTCCGGGGGGCCGGAGGAGACCCAGTACTTC.

DNA for the CDR3: TGTGCCAGCCAACAGGGAGGGGAGCAGTTCTTC. Residues: CASQQGGEQFF. V is TRBV12-3 or TRBV12-4 and J is TRBJ2-1; the D gene is possibly TRBD2 (7 bases). Trimming took off 8 bases at V and 10 bases at J, with 12 bases between the two ends. This CDR3 is 11 amino acids long.

This chain connects TRBV25-1 to TRBJ1-1; D is perhaps TRBD1 (6 bases). V was clipped by 3 bases and J by 7 bases, with 15 bases between them. CDR1 and CDR2 from the germline V gene are MGHDK and SYGVNS. The CDR3 has 14 amino acids. The CDR3 DNA reads as TGTGCCAGCAGTGACTCAGGGGCGCTAGGTGAAGCTTTCTTT. Protein sequence: CASSDSGALGEAFF.

J is TRBJ1-2 and V is TRBV9; 7 bases agree with TRBD1. Per the germline V gene, CDR1 is SGDLS and CDR2 is YYNGEE. This CDR3 is built from 15 residues. The V and J ends lost 0 bases and 3 bases, in that order; junction bases with no gene match: 5. CDR3 loop: CASSVGDRDYYGYTF. In nucleotides, the CDR3 is TGTGCCAGCAGCGTAGGTGACAGGGATTACTATGGCTACACCTTC.

CDR3 coding DNA: TGTGCCAGTAGCTGGGGACAGGGATATGGCTACACCTTC. Protein: CASSWGQGYGYTF. The V call is TRBV19, the J call TRBJ1-2; TRBD1 matches at 9 bases. Looked up from germline, CDR1 is LNHDA and CDR2 is SQIVND (reference sequence). V was clipped by 6 bases and J by 5 bases; unmatched bases: 4. This CDR3 has 13 residues.

This clone was seen a handful of times. This chain joins TRBV4-3 and TRBJ1-5, with D uncertain. The V gene lost 1 base and the J gene lost 11 bases, with 15 bases spanning the gap. This CDR3 contains 14 residues. Germline CDR1 LGHNA, CDR2 YSLEER. CDR3 coding DNA: TGCGCCAGCAGCCAAGGGGCGGGGTCCGAGACCCAGCATTTT. Protein product: CASSQGAGSETQHF.

J is TRBJ2-1 and V is TRBV12-5, with D possibly being TRBD1 or TRBD2 (5 bases each). CDR3 size: 14 residues. V lost 2 bases, J lost 7 bases, and 12 bases lay in between. CDR1 is LGHNT, CDR2 FRNRAP, per germline. The chain's CDR3 is CASGLWDGGNEQFF. DNA for the CDR3: TGTGCTAGTGGTTTGTGGGACGGTGGGAATGAGCAGTTCTTC.

J is TRBJ2-7 and V is TRBV6-5, with 11 bases that match TRBD2. The CDR3 spans 15 residues. The germline V gene encodes CDR1 MNHEY and CDR2 SVGAGI. J gave up 4 bases and V 6 bases, and 8 bases lay outside the gene matches. CDR3 amino acids: CASSPLSGGEYEQYF. As DNA, the CDR3 is TGTGCCAGCAGCCCACTTAGCGGGGGGGAGTACGAGCAGTACTTC.

This clone was observed a handful of times. The V and J genes are TRBV7-6 and TRBJ2-2; D is uncertain. The germline V gene encodes CDR1 SGHVS and CDR2 FNYEAQ. V was shortened by 2 bases and J by 0 bases, with 13 bases between the two germline ends. The length of the CDR3 is 17 residues. CDR3 loop: CASSLYSDGPNTGELFF. DNA of the CDR3: TGTGCCAGCAGCTTATACTCGGACGGACCGAACACCGGGGAGCTGTTTTTT.

This clone was observed a handful of times. The chain has TRBV6-5 and TRBJ1-1, with D hard to call. The CDR3 is made up of 14 amino acids. Germline CDR1 is MNHEY and CDR2 is SVGAGI. The V and J ends lost 8 bases and 0 bases respectively, with 13 bases between them. The CDR3 protein is CASFPTGMNTEAFF. The CDR3 DNA reads TGTGCCAGCTTTCCGACTGGAATGAACACTGAAGCTTTCTTT.

CDR3 sequence (DNA): TGTGCCAGCAGCTCAGAGGGACAGGGGGCGCGGGGTTTCTTT. It yields the protein CASSSEGQGARGFF. The chain joins TRBV11-2 to TRBJ1-1; TRBD1 matches at 12 bases. This CDR3 spans 14 amino acids. Per germline, CDR1 SGHAT and CDR2 FQNNGV. The junction had 10 bases not matched to a gene; V was cut back by 4 bases and J by 13 bases.

This chain links TRBV19 with TRBJ2-5; tentative D call: TRBD2 (7 bases). This CDR3 is built from 16 residues. V shed 3 bases and J shed 4 bases, with 18 bases lying between them. Germline V CDR1 and CDR2: LNHDA, SQIVND (reference sequence). The CDR3 is CASSMTRGGGGETQYF. CDR3 sequence (DNA): TGTGCCAGTAGTATGACGCGGGGAGGGGGAGGAGAGACCCAGTACTTC.

The count of this clone is one. The genes are TRBV7-9 and TRBJ2-2, with D tentatively TRBD1 (5 bases). Germline values: CDR1 SEHNR, CDR2 FQNEAQ (reference sequence). The V end lost 1 base, the J end lost 5 bases, and 11 bases lay between the germline ends. CDR3 length equals 15 residues. The CDR3 loop reads CASSLDAGLTGELFF. In DNA, the CDR3 is TGTGCCAGCAGCTTAGACGCAGGGCTGACCGGGGAGCTGTTTTTT.

The V and J genes are TRBV18 and TRBJ2-2, with D maybe TRBD2 (6 bases). The germline V gene has CDR1 KGHSH and CDR2 LQKENI. The CDR3 is made up of 18 amino acids. Trimming stripped 2 bases from V and 2 bases from J, with 18 bases between. CDR3: CASSPGWVQGGNTGELFF. The CDR3, as DNA: TGTGCCAGCTCACCAGGATGGGTTCAGGGAGGAAACACCGGGGAGCTGTTTTTT.